The present T cell receptor beta chain was sequenced within a study of beta chain features in type 1 diabetes. There are 14 residues in the CDR3. In germline, CDR1 is SGHRS, CDR2 YFSETQ. V gave up 4 bases and J gave up 7 bases; unmatched junction bases: 6. Turning to this clone: Its antigen remains unknown.

The purity of all sorted populations exceeded 95%. Investigators reverse transcribed all isolated RNA, so they sequenced expressed TCRB transcripts. TCRdb's copy holds only in-frame clones and misses some; the assay was immunoSEQ multiplex PCR. The table lists roughly 290,000 clones, approximately 8% of them singletons. Study outcomes and limitations: All four CD4+ subsets from Type 1 diabetes patients carried moderately but significantly shorter TCRB CDR3s. A closer apparent resemblance between naive, central memory and Treg TCRB repertoires was seen in patients than in healthy donors.

This chain connects TRBV5-1 to TRBJ2-1; 9 bases are a match to TRBD1. Material: central memory CD4+ T cells from blood. This receptor was identified in a young woman in good health. CDR3 protein: CASSRGQGGNEQFF. CDR3 nucleotide sequence: TGCGCCAGCAGCCGGGGACAGGGTGGGAATGAGCAGTTCTTC.